This is a list of T cell receptor beta chains from one sample in a study of blood T cell repertoires in COVID-19. The table came from immunoSEQ multiplex PCR; TCRdb's copy has only in-frame clones and leaves some out. Of some 240,000 clones in the sample, roughly 80% were seen once. The sequencing sample was made of peripheral blood. These receptor sequences come from a woman in her sixties or seventies with COVID-19, enrolled during active disease. Each CDR3 is given with its conserved first and last residue. Each record gives: J gene, D gene, clone size, V gene, CDR3 DNA, CDR3 protein. A D gene is named only where the DNA matches it firmly. The listing skips clone size in some rows; elsewhere it reads once, few, many or a size class.

>TRBJ1-2|.|.|TRBV28
TGTGCCAGCAGTCGAACGACTACAGGGATCAGCGGCTACACCTTC
CASSRTTTGISGYTF
>TRBJ2-5|TRBD1|few|TRBV27
TGTGCCAGCAGTCTAACAGGGGTTCTAGGGGAGACCCAGTACTTC
CASSLTGVLGETQYF
>TRBJ2-5|TRBD2|.|TRBV5-4
TGTGCCAGCAGCTTGAACCCTAGCGGGAGCTGGGAGACCCAGTACTTC
CASSLNPSGSWETQYF
>TRBJ1-1|.|.|TRBV7-2
TGTGCCAGCAGTCCCCAGGCTGCCGGGGTGAACACTGAAGCTTTCTTT
CASSPQAAGVNTEAFF
>TRBJ2-7|TRBD2|.|TRBV6-6
TGTGCCAGCAGCTCCGGGACTAGCGGGCCAGGGAACGAGCAGTACTTC
CASSSGTSGPGNEQYF
>TRBJ2-7|TRBD2|.|TRBV3-1/TRBV3-2
TGTGCCAGCAGCCAACGGCTAGCGGGAGAACCCTACGAGCAGTACTTC
CASSQRLAGEPYEQYF
>TRBJ2-1|TRBD2|.|TRBV9
TGTGCCAGCAGCGCATCCCTATCGACTAGCCAGGGCCATGAGCAGTTCTTC
CASSASLSTSQGHEQFF
>TRBJ2-2|TRBD2|.|TRBV23-1
TGCGCCAGCAGCCAGGGCCCGGGGGGTCCGAACACCGGGGAGCTGTTTTTT
CASSQGPGGPNTGELFF
>TRBJ2-1|TRBD2|.|TRBV7-2
TGTGCCAGCAGCTTAGCACGGACTAGCGGTTACAATGAGCAGTTCTTC
CASSLARTSGYNEQFF
>TRBJ2-2|TRBD1|.|TRBV7-7
TGTGCCAGCAGCCAGGACAGGGTGTACGGGGAGCTGTTTTTT
CASSQDRVYGELFF
>TRBJ1-1|.|.|TRBV5-1
TGCGCCAGCAGCTTCCAGGGCTCGAACACTGAAGCTTTCTTT
CASSFQGSNTEAFF
>TRBJ1-5|TRBD1|.|TRBV6-6
TGTGCCAGCAGCCCACGGACAGGTCGGGACAATCAGCCCCAGCATTTT
CASSPRTGRDNQPQHF
>TRBJ2-3|.|.|TRBV5-4
TGTGCCAGCAGCCCCGGGAGTGGGAGCACAGATACGCAGTATTTT
CASSPGSGSTDTQYF
>TRBJ1-2|TRBD1|.|TRBV5-8
TGTGCCAGCAGCTCCAGGGCCCAGGGGGGTCTAAGAGGCTACACCTTC
CASSSRAQGGLRGYTF
>TRBJ2-7|.|.|TRBV12-5
TGTGCTAGTGGTTTGGTACTAGGACCCAACTACGAGCAGTACTTC
CASGLVLGPNYEQYF
>TRBJ1-6|TRBD1|.|TRBV28
TGTGCCAGCAGTTTATTCAGGGGGCGAGGGTTTAATTCACCCCTCCACTTT
CASSLFRGRGFNSPLHF
>TRBJ1-2|.|.|TRBV6-2/TRBV6-3
TGTGCCAGCAGCAAAGGTTCAGGAAACTATGGCTACACCTTC
CASSKGSGNYGYTF
>TRBJ2-1|.|.|TRBV29-1
TGCAGCGCCAACAATGAGCAGTTCTTC
CSANNEQFF
>TRBJ2-5|.|.|TRBV2
TGTGCCAGCAGTGCTTGGCCCGGGGAGACCCAGTACTTC
CASSAWPGETQYF
>TRBJ1-6|TRBD1|.|TRBV5-1
TGCGCCAGCAGCTTGGGGGACAGGGGAGGATCACCCCTCCACTTT
CASSLGDRGGSPLHF
>TRBJ1-1|.|.|TRBV5-4
TGTGCCAGCAGCCTGCTGAGGGGGGGATTCGTGGGCTTTAACACTGAAGCTTTCTTT
CASSLLRGGFVGFNTEAFF
>TRBJ1-4|.|once|TRBV4-1
TGCGCCAGCAGCCAAGATCAGGGGAGGGAACTGTTTTTT
CASSQDQGRELFF
>TRBJ2-2|.|.|TRBV7-9
TGTGCCAGCAGGGCGGACGGGACGAACACCGGGGAGCTGTTTTTT
CASRADGTNTGELFF
>TRBJ1-2|.|few|TRBV5-1
TGCGCCAGCAGCTTGACAGGGTCCGATGGCTACACCTTC
CASSLTGSDGYTF
>TRBJ2-1|.|once|TRBV24-1
TGTGCCACCAGTGATCCCCCGGAACAGCGGCTGTTCTTC
CATSDPPEQRLFF
>TRBJ2-2|TRBD2|.|TRBV7-3
TGTGCCAGCAGCTTAGGCAGCGGGAGGTACCCCGGGGAGCTGTTTTTT
CASSLGSGRYPGELFF
>TRBJ1-3|TRBD1|.|TRBV7-3
TGTGCCAGCAGCCCCGGGACAGGGGCTGGAAACACCATATATTTT
CASSPGTGAGNTIYF
>TRBJ2-7|.|.|TRBV15
TGTGCCACCAGCTTTACAGGTGCCGAGCAGTACTTC
CATSFTGAEQYF
>TRBJ2-4|.|once|TRBV28
TGTGCCAGCAGAAAAGGGACTGCCGCCAAAAACATTCAGTACTTC
CASRKGTAAKNIQYF
>TRBJ1-5|TRBD1|.|TRBV4-1
TGCGCCAGCAGCCAACCCTCAGGGGGCAATAGCAATCAGCCCCAGCATTTT
CASSQPSGGNSNQPQHF
>TRBJ2-7|.|.|TRBV28
TGTGCCAGCAGTTTCCCGTCGGGTCCCGAGCAGTACTTC
CASSFPSGPEQYF
>TRBJ2-7|.|.|TRBV6-6
TGTGCCAGCATACGGGGCTACGAGCAGTACTTC
CASIRGYEQYF
>TRBJ1-4|.|.|TRBV2
TGTGCCAGCAGCAGTCAGGGGTCCGGACTGTTTTTT
CASSSQGSGLFF
>TRBJ2-7|TRBD1|.|TRBV19
TGTGCCAGTAGTCTGCGGACAGGGGGCAACTACGAGCAGTACTTC
CASSLRTGGNYEQYF
>TRBJ2-4|TRBD1|.|TRBV28
TGTGCCAGCAGTATCCCCCCGACAGGGAAAGGAAACATTCAGTACTTC
CASSIPPTGKGNIQYF
>TRBJ1-2|TRBD1|.|TRBV6-2/TRBV6-3
TGTGCCAGCAGTCCCGGGACAGGGTACTATGGCTACACCTTC
CASSPGTGYYGYTF
>TRBJ2-7|TRBD2|.|TRBV6-5
TGTGCCAGCAGTTACTTACTAGCGGGAGCAACCTACGAGCAGTACTTC
CASSYLLAGATYEQYF
>TRBJ2-3|TRBD2|.|TRBV11-2
TGTGCCAGCAGCTTAGTACTAGCGGGAGGGTTAGATACGCAGTATTTT
CASSLVLAGGLDTQYF
>TRBJ2-5|TRBD2|.|TRBV10-1
TGCGCCAGCAGTGAGTCGCTGGGACTAGCGGGAGCGGAGACCCAGTACTTC
CASSESLGLAGAETQYF
>TRBJ2-2|.|.|TRBV14
TGTGCCAGCAGCCTCCAGGGTACCACCGGGGAGCTGTTTTTT
CASSLQGTTGELFF
>TRBJ1-1|TRBD1|.|TRBV19
TGTGCCAGTTCTATCAGACAGGGGATCACTGAAGCTTTCTTT
CASSIRQGITEAFF
>TRBJ2-5|TRBD2|.|TRBV6-5
TGTGCCAGCAGGATCCAAGCGGGAGTATGGGAGACCCAGTACTTC
CASRIQAGVWETQYF
>TRBJ1-2|.|.|TRBV5-6
TGTGCCAGCAGTCCCACGGGCGGGCGGACCTATGGCTACACCTTC
CASSPTGGRTYGYTF
>TRBJ1-2|.|.|TRBV11-2
TGTGCCAGCAGCTTATCTAATCGCGGCTACACCTTC
CASSLSNRGYTF
>TRBJ2-1|.|.|TRBV9
TGTGCCAGCAGCAGCCCCCCTAGCTATGAGCAGTTCTTC
CASSSPPSYEQFF
>TRBJ1-2|TRBD1|.|TRBV9
TGTGCCAGCAGCGCAACAGGGGGCGCGGGTGGCTACACCTTC
CASSATGGAGGYTF
>TRBJ1-6|TRBD1|many|TRBV2
TGTGCCAGCAGTGGTTTGGGACAGGGGCCTTATAATTCACCCCTCCACTTT
CASSGLGQGPYNSPLHF